This TCR beta chain was recovered during a study of OX40 agonist ivuxolimab in advanced cancers. General study results and limits: People who partly responded at 0.1-3.0 mg/kg had some of the least clonal expansion seen. Certain nonresponders likewise exhibited a low normalized T-cell clonal expansion.

Profiling relied on immunoSEQ multiplex PCR, and the TCRdb table lists in-frame clones only, not all of them. The data contain 55,000 to 70,000 clones, 65% to 90% of them singletons. This CDR3 contains 18 residues. V lost 3 bases, J lost 0 bases, and 18 bases lay in between. Germline V gene lookup returns CDR1 LNHDA and CDR2 SQIVND (reference sequence). About this clone itself: The antigen is not known.

This chain joins TRBV19 and TRBJ1-5; a weak D match, TRBD1 (5 bases). The clonotype comes from an adult with an advanced solid tumor such as melanoma, head and neck, liver or kidney cancer. The sequences come from CD4+ or CD8+ T cells sorted from blood, collected in a trial of the OX40 agonist ivuxolimab. In DNA form, the CDR3 reads TGTGCCAGTAGTATCTTGATTGGGGGAGGAAATAGCAATCAGCCCCAGCATTTT. It yields the protein CASSILIGGGNSNQPQHF.